A selection of T cell receptor beta chains follows, all from one sample in a study of shared clonotypes between healthy human individuals. The method was immunoSEQ multiplex PCR; TCRdb's version includes in-frame clones alone and lacks a portion of them. Here the sample spans under 300,000 clones, over 50% being singletons. Sequencing was done on a sample of memory CD4+ T cells sorted from blood. The origin of the receptors is a man aged 25 to 40 in good health. CDR3s include the opening cysteine and the closing phenylalanine or tryptophan. D genes are given only for firm matches.

>TRBD1|TRBV4-2|TRBJ2-1
CASSQAQGANYNEQFF
>NA|TRBV30|TRBJ1-3
CAWKDSSGNTIYF
>NA|TRBV7-9|TRBJ1-4
CASSLAGTVEKLFF
>NA|TRBV10-1|TRBJ2-6
CASSDSSGANVLTF
>NA|TRBV5-1|TRBJ2-7
CASSSDQKQYF
>TRBD1|TRBV4-2|TRBJ2-1
CASSQPTGRASEQFF
>TRBD1|TRBV5-1|TRBJ2-7
CASSLDFTGGKQYEQYF
>NA|TRBV18|TRBJ2-3
CASSPRIDTDTQYF
>NA|TRBV7-2|TRBJ2-5
CASNVAPHGETQYF
>NA|TRBV5-1|TRBJ2-2
CASSKESNTGELFF
>NA|TRBV19|TRBJ1-5
CASRRTDGGQPQHF
>NA|TRBV2|TRBJ2-2
CASGQGNTGELFF
>NA|TRBV5-5|TRBJ2-7
CASSLLAGLNYEQYF
>NA|TRBV6-6|TRBJ1-5
CASSYSSTVFQPQHF
>TRBD2|TRBV14|TRBJ2-1
CASSFEDLAGGGNEQFF
>TRBD1|TRBV19|TRBJ1-1
CASSIPGDRGGAFF
>NA|TRBV16|TRBJ2-3
CASSQDYRTDTQYF
>TRBD2|TRBV14|TRBJ2-2
CASSQVVAGVNTGELFF
>NA|TRBV5-6|TRBJ1-1
CASSYNPRGNTEAFF
>NA|TRBV5-1|TRBJ2-3
CASSSQGADTQYF
>NA|TRBV5-1|TRBJ2-3
CASSPLGGRTDTQYF
>NA|TRBV20-1|TRBJ2-1
CSARGRYEQFF
>NA|TRBV7-2|TRBJ2-1
CASSLGGANNEQFF
>NA|TRBV28|TRBJ2-1
CASSSGGRESYEQFF
>TRBD2|TRBV9|TRBJ2-5
CASSVGPRASGLPYQETQYF
>NA|TRBV5-1|TRBJ2-1
CASSLASQDNEQFF
>NA|TRBV4-1|TRBJ2-1
CASSSRLGSEQFF
>NA|TRBV2|TRBJ2-1
CASTRSGGSYNEQFF
>TRBD1|TRBV6-1|TRBJ2-1
CAGSLGQGSHEQFF